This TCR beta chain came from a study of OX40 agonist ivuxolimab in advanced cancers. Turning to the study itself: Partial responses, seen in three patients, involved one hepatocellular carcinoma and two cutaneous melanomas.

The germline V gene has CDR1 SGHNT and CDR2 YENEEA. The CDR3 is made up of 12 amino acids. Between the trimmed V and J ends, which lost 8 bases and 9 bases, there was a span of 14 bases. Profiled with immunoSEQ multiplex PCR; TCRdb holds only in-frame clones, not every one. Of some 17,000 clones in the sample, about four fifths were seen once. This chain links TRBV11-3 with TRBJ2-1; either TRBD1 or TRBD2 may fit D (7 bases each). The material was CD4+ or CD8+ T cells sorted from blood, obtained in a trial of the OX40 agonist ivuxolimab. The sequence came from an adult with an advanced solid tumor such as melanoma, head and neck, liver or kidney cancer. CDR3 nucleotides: TGTGCCAGCTCAGGGGGGGCGGCTGAGCAGTTCTTC. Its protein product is CASSGGAAEQFF.